Sequencing of this TCR beta chain was carried out in a study of CD8+ T cells in alopecia areata. This CDR3 is built from 15 residues. The V gene lost 1 base and the J gene lost 3 bases, with 13 bases spanning the gap. Germline V gives CDR1 SGHTA, CDR2 FQGNSA. It was cDNA, reverse transcribed from extracted RNA, that served as the sequencing template. Profiled with immunoSEQ multiplex PCR; TCRdb holds only in-frame clones, not every one. The table has 110,000 to 150,000 clones, roughly 82% seen once. Treatment indicated: oral pan-JAK inhibitor, 5-10 mg twice daily. The sample was CD8+ T cells sorted from blood, taken at week 4, from a patient treated with tofacitinib. The V call is TRBV7-2, the J call TRBJ2-7; D perhaps matches TRBD1 (5 bases). This clonotype was sampled from a human donor with alopecia areata. DNA for the CDR3: TGTGCCAGCAGCTTAGGGGTGGGGCGCGACTACGAGCAGTACTTC. Residues: CASSLGVGRDYEQYF.